This T cell receptor beta chain was sequenced during a study of shared clonotypes between healthy human individuals. The authors ran the assay at deep level. Investigators spread the genomic DNA of each subset evenly over several immunoSEQ plates. Repertoires were generated with immunoSEQ multiplex PCR, while TCRdb's copy carries only in-frame clones and drops some. Of around 430,000 clones in the sample, about 76% are singletons; the top ten hold roughly 13%. Germline values: CDR1 SGHAT, CDR2 FQNNGV. The length of the CDR3 is 15 residues. The sequenced material came from PBMCs. The sequence came from a woman aged 40-49 years in good health. Some clones in this sample may be carry-over from other donors' samples. The J gene is TRBJ2-5, the V gene TRBV11-2, with 8 bases aligning to TRBD2. Near its end, the DNA agrees better with TRBJ2-7, so the J call may be wrong. The CDR3 reads CASAGGAAPSYEQYF. In nucleotides, the CDR3 is TGTGCCAGTGCCGGGGGGGCCGCCCCCTCCTACGAGCAGTACTTC.